This T cell receptor (beta chain) emerged from a study of blood T cell repertoires in COVID-19. With V trimmed by 1 base and J by 7 bases, 3 bases remained unmatched. The CDR3 has 14 residues. Germline V gives CDR1 MNHNS, CDR2 SASEGT. Original processing notes: Counts of nucleated cells, estimated from reference gene primer amplification, were obtained. This table comes from immunoSEQ multiplex PCR, and its TCRdb copy is limited to in-frame clones, with some not included. V and J calls and clone size are as listed in that table; D and trimming were resolved from the DNA. Among 250,000 to 300,000 clones listed, over 80% were seen once.

This receptor was taken from a man aged 55 to 69 who had recovered from COVID-19. The chain links TRBV6-1 to TRBJ1-4; TRBD1 agrees at 7 bases. The sample was peripheral blood. CDR3 in amino acids: CASSEDRGIEKLFF. The CDR3 region has the DNA TGTGCCAGCAGTGAAGACAGGGGCATTGAAAAACTGTTTTTT.